The present T cell receptor beta chain was sequenced within a study of blood T cell repertoires in COVID-19. With 4 bases removed from V and 6 bases from J, the gap between germline ends came to 12 bases. Germline CDR1 GTSNPN, CDR2 SVGIG (reference sequence). CDR3 length: 12 residues. TCRdb's copy holds only in-frame clones and misses some; the assay was immunoSEQ multiplex PCR. The sample lists under 400,000 clones, 89% occurring once. Material: peripheral blood. The source of this sequence is a woman between 55 and 75 years old with COVID-19, enrolled during active disease. The gene calls are TRBV30 and TRBJ1-2; D gene uncertain. The CDR3 protein is CAWNKGGNGYTF. DNA for the CDR3: TGTGCCTGGAACAAAGGAGGGAATGGCTACACCTTC. The complete variable domain, with remaining parts taken from reference TRBV30 and TRBJ1-2, reads SQTIHQWPATLVQPVGSPLSLECTVEGTSNPNLYWYRQAAGRGLQLLFYSVGIGQISSEVPQNLSASRPQDRQFILSSKKLLLSDSGFYLCAWNKGGNGYTFGSGTRLTVV.